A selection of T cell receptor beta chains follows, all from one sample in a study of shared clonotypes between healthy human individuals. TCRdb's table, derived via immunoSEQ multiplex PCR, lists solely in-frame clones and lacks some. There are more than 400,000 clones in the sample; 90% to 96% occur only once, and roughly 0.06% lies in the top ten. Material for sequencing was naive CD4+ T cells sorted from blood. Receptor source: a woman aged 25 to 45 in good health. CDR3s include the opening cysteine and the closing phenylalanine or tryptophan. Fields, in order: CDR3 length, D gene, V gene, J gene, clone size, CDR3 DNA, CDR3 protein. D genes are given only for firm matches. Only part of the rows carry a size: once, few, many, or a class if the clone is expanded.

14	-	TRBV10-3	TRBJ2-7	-	TGTGCCATCAGTGAGTCGGCAGCCTCCTACGAGCAGTACTTC	CAISESAASYEQYF
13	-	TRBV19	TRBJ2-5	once	TGTGCCAGTAGGGCACAGGGCAGAGAGACCCAGTACTTC	CASRAQGRETQYF
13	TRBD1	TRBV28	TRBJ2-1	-	TGTGCCAGCAAGGACAGGGCTGACAATGAGCAGTTCTTC	CASKDRADNEQFF
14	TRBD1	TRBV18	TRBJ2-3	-	TGTGCCAGCTCACCGGACAGGGGCACAGATACGCAGTATTTT	CASSPDRGTDTQYF
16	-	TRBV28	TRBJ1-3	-	TGTGCCAGCAGTTTACCCGACCGTTCCTCTGGAAACACCATATATTTT	CASSLPDRSSGNTIYF
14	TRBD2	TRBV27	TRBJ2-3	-	TGTGCCAGCTACAGCGGGAGATACACAGATACGCAGTATTTT	CASYSGRYTDTQYF
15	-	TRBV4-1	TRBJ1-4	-	TGCGCCAGCAGCCAACTCCATTTAGGGAATGAAAAACTGTTTTTT	CASSQLHLGNEKLFF
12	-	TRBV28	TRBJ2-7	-	TGTGCCAGCAGTTTATCGAGTTACGAGCAGTACTTC	CASSLSSYEQYF
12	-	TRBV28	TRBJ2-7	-	TGTGCCAGCAGTTTAGACGACCACGAGCAGTACTTC	CASSLDDHEQYF
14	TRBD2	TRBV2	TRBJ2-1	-	TGTGCCAGCAGTGCGGTAGCGGGGACCAATGAGCAGTTCTTC	CASSAVAGTNEQFF
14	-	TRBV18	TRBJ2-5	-	TGTGCCAGCTCACCGAGACTAGATGGTGGGACCCAGTACTTC	CASSPRLDGGTQYF
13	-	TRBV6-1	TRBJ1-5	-	TGTGCCAGCAGTGACAGGGAAAGTCAGCCCCAGCATTTT	CASSDRESQPQHF
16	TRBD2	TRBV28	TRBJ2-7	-	TGTGCCAGCAGCTCGATGGCTAGCGGGAGGGCGTACGAGCAGTACTTC	CASSSMASGRAYEQYF
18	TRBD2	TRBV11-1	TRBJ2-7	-	TGTGCCAGCAGCACGGGACTAGCGGGAGCCATCCTCCCCTACGAGCAGTACTTC	CASSTGLAGAILPYEQYF
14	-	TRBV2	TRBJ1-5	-	TGTGCCAGCAGTGCCAGGGTTGGCAATCAGCCCCAGCATTTT	CASSARVGNQPQHF
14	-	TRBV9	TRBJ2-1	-	TGTGCCAGCGGGTCGACGGCTACCTACAATGAGCAGTTCTTC	CASGSTATYNEQFF
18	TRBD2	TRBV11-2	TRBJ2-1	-	TGTGCCAGCAGCTTAGTCCCAGCTAGCGGGGGTTCCTACAATGAGCAGTTCTTC	CASSLVPASGGSYNEQFF
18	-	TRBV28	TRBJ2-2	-	TGTGCCAGCAGTTTAGGTCGTATTAGCGGCGCGAACACCGGGGAGCTGTTTTTT	CASSLGRISGANTGELFF
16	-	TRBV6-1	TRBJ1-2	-	TGTGCCAGCAGTGAAATCCAGACAGTAGCTAACTATGGCTACACCTTC	CASSEIQTVANYGYTF
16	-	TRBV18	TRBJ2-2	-	TGTGCCAGCTCCCGCGGCAGCCCGAAGAACACCGGGGAGCTGTTTTTT	CASSRGSPKNTGELFF
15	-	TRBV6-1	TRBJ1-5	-	TGTGCCAGCAGTGAAGGTCCCTACATGGATCAGCCCCAGCATTTT	CASSEGPYMDQPQHF
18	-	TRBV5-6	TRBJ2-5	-	TGTGCCAGCAGCCCCCGGTTGGTTACAGGATCATTCCAAGAGACCCAGTACTTC	CASSPRLVTGSFQETQYF
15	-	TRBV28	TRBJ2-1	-	TGTGCCAGCAGTATAACTCAAAGCTCCTACAATGAGCAGTTCTTC	CASSITQSSYNEQFF
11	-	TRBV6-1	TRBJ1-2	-	TGTGCCAGCATGGTTTATTATGGCTACACCTTC	CASMVYYGYTF
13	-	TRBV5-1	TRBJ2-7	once	TGCGCCAGCAGCTTGGGACAGAGCTACGAGCAGTACTTC	CASSLGQSYEQYF
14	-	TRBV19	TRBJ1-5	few	TGTGCCAGTAGTATAGGGCAGGGTTGGCAGCCCCAGCATTTT	CASSIGQGWQPQHF
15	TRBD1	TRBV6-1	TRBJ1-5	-	TGTGCCAGCAGTTCATCGACAGGGGTGAATCAGCCCCAGCATTTT	CASSSSTGVNQPQHF
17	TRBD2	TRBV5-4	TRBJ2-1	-	TGTGCCAGCAGCTTGTTCGGGAAGATTAGTGGGGAGGGTGAGCAGTTCTTC	CASSLFGKISGEGEQFF
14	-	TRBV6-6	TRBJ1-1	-	TGTGCCAGCAGTTACTCGAAAGTGAACACTGAAGCTTTCTTT	CASSYSKVNTEAFF
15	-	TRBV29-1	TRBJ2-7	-	TGCAGCGTTGTGGGCCTCCCCGGGTCTTCCTACGAGCAGTACTTC	CSVVGLPGSSYEQYF
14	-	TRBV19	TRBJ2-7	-	TGTGCCAGTAGTCCTATGGACAGAAACTACGAGCAGTACTTC	CASSPMDRNYEQYF
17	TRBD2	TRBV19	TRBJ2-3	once	TGTGCCAGTAGTATAGATCCGACTAGCCTCCCCACAGATACGCAGTATTTT	CASSIDPTSLPTDTQYF
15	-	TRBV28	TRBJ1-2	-	TGTGCCAGCAGTCCTTGGACAGCCAAATTCTATGGCTACACCTTC	CASSPWTAKFYGYTF
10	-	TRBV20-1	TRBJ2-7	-	TGCAGTGCTAGCTTCGACGAGCAGTACTTC	CSASFDEQYF
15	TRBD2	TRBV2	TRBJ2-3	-	TGTGCCAGCATTAGGATAGCGGGAGTTCCAGATACGCAGTATTTT	CASIRIAGVPDTQYF
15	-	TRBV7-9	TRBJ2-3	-	TGTGCCAGCAGCTTAGATGGGGTGGGCACAGATACGCAGTATTTT	CASSLDGVGTDTQYF
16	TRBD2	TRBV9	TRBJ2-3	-	TGTGCCAGCAGCGCCCGACTAGCGGGAGGTCGGGATACGCAGTATTTT	CASSARLAGGRDTQYF
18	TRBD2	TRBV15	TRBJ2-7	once	TGTGCCACCAGCAGAGATGGGGGGACTAGCGGCCTCTCCTACGAGCAGTACTTC	CATSRDGGTSGLSYEQYF
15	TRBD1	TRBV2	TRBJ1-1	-	TGTGCCAGCACGAAGGGGACAGGCTTGAACACTGAAGCTTTCTTT	CASTKGTGLNTEAFF
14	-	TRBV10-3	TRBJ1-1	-	TGTGCCATCAGTGAGTTTAGTGACAACACTGAAGCTTTCTTT	CAISEFSDNTEAFF
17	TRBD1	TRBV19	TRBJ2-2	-	TGTGCCAGTAGTATAGATCAGGGACAGGGATACACCGGGGAGCTGTTTTTT	CASSIDQGQGYTGELFF
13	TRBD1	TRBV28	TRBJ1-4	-	TGTGCCAGCAGTAACAGGGGGCTTGAAAAACTGTTTTTT	CASSNRGLEKLFF
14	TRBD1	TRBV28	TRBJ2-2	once	TGTGCCAGCAGGCTGGGACAGCCCACCGGGGAGCTGTTTTTT	CASRLGQPTGELFF
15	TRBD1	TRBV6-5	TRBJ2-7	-	TGTGCCAGCAGTACCAGGACAGGGAGCTCCTACGAGCAGTACTTC	CASSTRTGSSYEQYF
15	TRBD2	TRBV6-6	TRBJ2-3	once	TGTGCCAGCAGTTACAGCGGGAGATTGGCAGATACGCAGTATTTT	CASSYSGRLADTQYF
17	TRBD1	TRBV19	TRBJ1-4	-	TGTGCCAGTAGTAGGACGGGACAGACGACAACTAATGAAAAACTGTTTTTT	CASSRTGQTTTNEKLFF
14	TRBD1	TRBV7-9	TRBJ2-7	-	TGTGCCAGCAGCTTAGCGCGGACAGGGGAATTACAGTACTTC	CASSLARTGELQYF
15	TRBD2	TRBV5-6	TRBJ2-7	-	TGTGCCAGCAGCTTGGTGACTAGCGGGAACCACGAGCAGTACTTC	CASSLVTSGNHEQYF
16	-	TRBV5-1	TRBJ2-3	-	TGCGCCAGCAGCTTGTCCTCGGGAGTAAGCACAGATACGCAGTATTTT	CASSLSSGVSTDTQYF
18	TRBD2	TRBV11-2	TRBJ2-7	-	TGTGCCAGCAGCTCCCTCCGGACTAGCGAAGGGGGAGTTCGGGAGCAGTACTTC	CASSSLRTSEGGVREQYF
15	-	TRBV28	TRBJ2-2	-	TGTGCCAGCAGCCCGGTGGGCTACTCATCCGGGGAGCTGTTTTTT	CASSPVGYSSGELFF
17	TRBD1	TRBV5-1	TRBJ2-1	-	TGCGCCAGCAGTTTGGGGACAGACTCGATGGGCTACAATGAGCAGTTCTTC	CASSLGTDSMGYNEQFF
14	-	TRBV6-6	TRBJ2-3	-	TGTGCCAGCAGTTACTCAGATAACACAGATACGCAGTATTTT	CASSYSDNTDTQYF